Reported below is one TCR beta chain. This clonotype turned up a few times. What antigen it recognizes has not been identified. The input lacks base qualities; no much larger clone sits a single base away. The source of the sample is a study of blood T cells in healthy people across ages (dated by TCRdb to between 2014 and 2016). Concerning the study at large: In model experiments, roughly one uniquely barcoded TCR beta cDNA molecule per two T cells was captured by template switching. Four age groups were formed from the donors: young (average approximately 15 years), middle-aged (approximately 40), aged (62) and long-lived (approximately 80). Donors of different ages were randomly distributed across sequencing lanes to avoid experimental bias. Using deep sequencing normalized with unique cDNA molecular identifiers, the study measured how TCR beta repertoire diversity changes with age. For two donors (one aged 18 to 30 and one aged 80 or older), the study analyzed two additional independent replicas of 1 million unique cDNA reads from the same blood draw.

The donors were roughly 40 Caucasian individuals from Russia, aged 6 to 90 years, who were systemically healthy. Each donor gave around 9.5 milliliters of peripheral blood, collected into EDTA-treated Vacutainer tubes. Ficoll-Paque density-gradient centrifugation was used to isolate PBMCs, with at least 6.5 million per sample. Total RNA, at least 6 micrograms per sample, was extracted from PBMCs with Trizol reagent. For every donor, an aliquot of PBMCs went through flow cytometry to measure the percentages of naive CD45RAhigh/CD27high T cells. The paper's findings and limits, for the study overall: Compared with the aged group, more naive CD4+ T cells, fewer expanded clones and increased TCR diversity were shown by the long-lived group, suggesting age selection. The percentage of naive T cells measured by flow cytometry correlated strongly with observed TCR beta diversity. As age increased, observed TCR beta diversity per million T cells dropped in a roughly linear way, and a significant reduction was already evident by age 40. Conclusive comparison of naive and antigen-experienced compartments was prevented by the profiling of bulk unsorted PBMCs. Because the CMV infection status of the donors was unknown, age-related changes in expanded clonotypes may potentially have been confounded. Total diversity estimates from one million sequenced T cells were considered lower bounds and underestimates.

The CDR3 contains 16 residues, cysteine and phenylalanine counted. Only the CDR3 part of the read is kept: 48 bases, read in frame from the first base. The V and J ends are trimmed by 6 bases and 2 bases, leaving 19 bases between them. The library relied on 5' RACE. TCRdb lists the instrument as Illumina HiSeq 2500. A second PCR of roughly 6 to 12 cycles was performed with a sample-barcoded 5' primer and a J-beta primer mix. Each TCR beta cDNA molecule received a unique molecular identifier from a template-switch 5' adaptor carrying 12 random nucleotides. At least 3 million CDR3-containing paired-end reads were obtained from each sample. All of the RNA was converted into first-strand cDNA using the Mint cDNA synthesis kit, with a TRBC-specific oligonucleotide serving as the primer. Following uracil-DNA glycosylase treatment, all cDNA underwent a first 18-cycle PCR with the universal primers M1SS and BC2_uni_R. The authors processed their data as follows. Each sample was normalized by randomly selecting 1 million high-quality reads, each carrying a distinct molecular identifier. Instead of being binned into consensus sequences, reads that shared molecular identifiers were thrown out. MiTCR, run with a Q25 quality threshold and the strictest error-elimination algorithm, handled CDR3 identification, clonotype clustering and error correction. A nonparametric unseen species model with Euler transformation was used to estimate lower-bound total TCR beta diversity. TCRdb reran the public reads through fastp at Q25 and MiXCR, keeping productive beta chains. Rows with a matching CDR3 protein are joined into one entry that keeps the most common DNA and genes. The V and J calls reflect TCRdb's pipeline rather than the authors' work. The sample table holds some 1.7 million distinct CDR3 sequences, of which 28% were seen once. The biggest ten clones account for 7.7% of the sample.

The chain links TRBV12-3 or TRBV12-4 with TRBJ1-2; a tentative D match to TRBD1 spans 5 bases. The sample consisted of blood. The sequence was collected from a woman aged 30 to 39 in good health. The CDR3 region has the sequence CASRPIQRGQNYGYTF. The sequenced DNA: TGTGCCAGCAGGCCAATCCAACGGGGCCAGAACTATGGCTACACCTTC.